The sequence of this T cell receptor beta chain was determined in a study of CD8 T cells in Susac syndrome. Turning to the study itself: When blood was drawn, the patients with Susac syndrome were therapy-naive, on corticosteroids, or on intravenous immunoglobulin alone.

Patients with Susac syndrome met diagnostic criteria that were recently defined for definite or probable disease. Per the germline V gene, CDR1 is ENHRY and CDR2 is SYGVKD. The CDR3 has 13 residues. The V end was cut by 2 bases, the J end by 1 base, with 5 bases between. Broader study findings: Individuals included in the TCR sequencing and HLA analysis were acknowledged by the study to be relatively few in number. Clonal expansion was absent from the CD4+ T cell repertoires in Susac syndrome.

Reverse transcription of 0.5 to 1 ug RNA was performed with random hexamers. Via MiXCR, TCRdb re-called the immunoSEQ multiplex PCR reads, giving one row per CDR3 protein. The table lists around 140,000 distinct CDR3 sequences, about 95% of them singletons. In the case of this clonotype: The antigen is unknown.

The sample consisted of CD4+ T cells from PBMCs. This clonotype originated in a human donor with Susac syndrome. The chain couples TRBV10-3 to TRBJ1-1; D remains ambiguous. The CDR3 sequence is CAISEIENTEAFF. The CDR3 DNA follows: TGTGCCATCAGTGAGATAGAGAACACTGAAGCTTTCTTT.